This record concerns one T cell receptor beta chain sequence. These data come from a study of blood T cell repertoires in COVID-19. Study background: There were acute and convalescent COVID-19 samples, and they came from the United States, Italy and Spain.

Across 20 to 25 US areas, participants ranged in age from about 18 to 100 years. Cohort 3 recovery required two negative PCRs, clearance, or symptom resolution. The CDR3 has 19 amino acids. The trim removed 5 bases at V and 0 bases at J, leaving 11 bases unmatched. Per the germline V gene, CDR1 is MNHEY and CDR2 is SVGEGT. In the authors' methods: Counts of nucleated cells, estimated from reference gene primer amplification, were obtained. Clones were read by immunoSEQ multiplex PCR, and TCRdb kept only the in-frame ones, dropping some. V, J and clone size are taken as reported in that table, and D and trimming were inferred from the DNA itself. In the table there are about 380,000 clones, more than 75% of which are singletons.

The sequence was collected from a man aged 25-40 years who had recovered from COVID-19. The sample consisted of PBMCs or T cells enriched from blood (not recorded which). This sequence joins TRBV6-2 or TRBV6-3 and TRBJ1-5, with TRBD1 matching over 12 bases. The CDR3 DNA is TGTGCCAGCAGTCTCCGGGACAGGGGGCCCAGTTATAGCAATCAGCCCCAGCATTTT. Translated, it gives CASSLRDRGPSYSNQPQHF.